These 20 T cell receptor beta chains came from one sample sequenced in a study of CD8+ T cells in alopecia areata. RNA extraction and reverse transcription yielded cDNA as sequencing template. Sequencing was performed with immunoSEQ multiplex PCR; in TCRdb, only in-frame clones are kept and a portion is missing. This sample has some 120,000 clones and no singletons, with around 20% in the ten largest. Sequencing used lesional skin. The receptors were sampled from a C3H/HeJ mouse with alopecia areata. The mouse strain carries the MHC haplotype H2-k.

This clone appeared a few times. Genes here carry mouse names. The missing CDR3 end, 4 residues past where the read stops, is filled in from the germline J gene. J is TRBJ2-3 and V is TRBV13-3; 11 nucleotides agree with TRBD1. Per germline, CDR1 NNHDY and CDR2 SYVADS. This CDR3 spans 16 amino acids. Germline trimming cut 4 bases from V and 1 base from J; bases unmatched to any gene: 5. Incomplete CDR3 DNA: TGTGCCAGCAGTACCGGGACAGGGGGGGGTGCAGAA. This encodes CASSTGTGGGAE. The CDR3 reads in full as CASSTGTGGGAETLYF.

A few counts support this clone. Gene names refer to mouse genes. The read terminates 4 residues before the CDR3 end, so the remaining end is supplied by the germline J gene. The rearrangement links TRBV13-3 to TRBJ2-5, with 8 bases that match TRBD2. The CDR3 consists of 16 residues. Germline V gene data show CDR1 as NNHDY and CDR2 as SYVADS. V shed 3 bases and J 0 bases; nucleotides not matched to a gene: 6. The CDR3 region is CASSVDWGGNQDTQYF. The part of the CDR3 DNA that was read is TGTGCCAGCAGTGTCGACTGGGGAGGTAACCAAGAC.

This clone was counted a few times. The listed genes are named as in mouse. From the germline J gene comes the end of the CDR3, since the read stops 4 residues before it. The rearrangement joins TRBV16 to TRBJ2-2; 9 bases align to TRBD1. This CDR3 has 19 amino acids. With 1 base clipped from V and 3 bases from J, the junction kept 12 bases outside the gene matches. Germline V gene data show CDR1 as SGHSA and CDR2 as FRNQAP. The CDR3 sequence is CASSLGGPGTGKYTGQLYF. CDR3 DNA, as far as it was read: TGTGCAAGCAGCTTAGGGGGCCCTGGGACAGGGAAGTACACCGGG.

As regards this clone: Mismatch with germline at one junction end may stem from a read error. Any gene name here is a mouse gene name. The read comes to an end 4 residues before the CDR3 does, leaving the germline J gene to fill in the end. This chain connects TRBV1 to TRBJ1-4, with TRBD1 identical over 9 bases. There are 13 residues in the CDR3. Germline-derived CDR1 and CDR2 are NSQYPW and LRSPGD (reference sequence). The DNA read from the CDR3 is TGCGCCTGCAGGGGACAGGGAGACGAA. This translates into CACRGQGDE. The CDR3 in its entirety is CACRGQGDERLFF.

As to this clone: The TCRdb protein and the DNA translation do not line up at residue 12; the protein shown here was made by translating the DNA. Each gene name is a mouse one. The read stops 3 residues short of the end of the CDR3; the missing end is completed from the germline J gene. The chain employs TRBV13-3 and TRBJ1-3; TRBD1 is a possible D gene (6 bases). The V and J ends lost 6 bases and 0 bases respectively, with 13 bases between them. The germline gives CDR1 NNHDY, CDR2 SYVADS. This CDR3 has 15 residues. The sequenced CDR3 bases are TGTGCCAGCAAGCCGGGACAAGATTCTGGAAATACG. Amino acid sequence: CASKPGQDSGNT. The whole CDR3 reads CASKPGQDSGNTLYF.

As regards this clone: Any gene name here is a mouse gene name. The CDR3 end is not reached by the read, which stops 4 residues before it; the germline J gene fills it in. The chain joins TRBV13-2 to TRBJ1-4; D ambiguous. The V gene lost 0 bases and the J gene lost 4 bases, with 7 bases spanning the gap. CDR1 is NNHNN, CDR2 SYGAGS, per germline (reference sequence). This CDR3 has 14 amino acids. The CDR3 is CASGDATDNERLFF. Partial CDR3 DNA: TGTGCCAGCGGTGATGCCACAGACAACGAA.

This clone was counted only a few times. Mouse names are used for the genes. The missing CDR3 end, 4 residues past where the read stops, is filled in from the germline J gene. The chain is built from TRBV1 and TRBJ1-2; 10 bases line up with TRBD1. CDR3 size: 14 residues. CDR1 NSQYPW and CDR2 LRSPGD come from the germline V gene (reference sequence). The sequenced CDR3 bases are TGCACCTGCAGTGGGGGACAGGGGAGCCCC. It specifies CTCSGGQGSP. The whole CDR3 is CTCSGGQGSPDYTF.

This clone was seen only a few times. Gene names denote mouse genes. The observed sequence ends 4 residues before the CDR3 terminus, with the missing tail filled in from the germline J gene. V usage is TRBV1 and J usage is TRBJ1-4, with 7 bases matching TRBD1. The J segment lost 4 bases and the V segment lost 6 bases, leaving 8 bases of the junction unmatched. CDR3 size: 15 residues. Germline assignment: CDR1 NSQYPW and CDR2 LRSPGD (reference sequence). The CDR3 sequence is CTCRPTGEFNERLFF. The covered CDR3 bases are TGCACCTGCAGGCCTACAGGGGAATTCAACGAA.

This clone was counted a few times. Here the gene names and germline are mouse. From the germline J gene comes the end of the CDR3, since the read stops 4 residues before it. This chain joins TRBV14 and TRBJ2-7, with a weak D call TRBD1 (6 bases). The CDR3 runs to 14 residues. CDR1 is SGHDT and CDR2 is FRDEAV in the germline V gene. The part of the CDR3 DNA that was read is TGTGCCAGCAGTTTAGGGGACAAACAATAT. Protein: CASSLGDKQY. The entire CDR3 is CASSLGDKQYEQYF.

This clone has ten or more counts. The listed genes are named as in mouse. Read data end 4 residues before the CDR3 end; the end is taken from the germline J gene. This chain joins TRBV13-3 and TRBJ2-1; 8 bases agree with TRBD2. CDR1 is NNHDY and CDR2 is SYVADS in the germline V gene. J gave up 3 bases and V 2 bases, and 4 bases lay outside the gene matches. The CDR3 covers 15 residues. Partial CDR3 DNA: TGTGCCAGCAGTGAAGGCTGGGGGGCCTATGCT. It specifies CASSEGWGAYA. The whole CDR3 protein is CASSEGWGAYAEQFF.

Worth noting for this clone: Mouse names are used for the genes. The read terminates 4 residues ahead of where the CDR3 ends, so the germline J gene completes it. The genes are TRBV13-3 and TRBJ1-4; 8 nucleotides agree with TRBD1. The germline V gene encodes CDR1 NNHDY and CDR2 SYVADS. This CDR3 has 16 residues. The CDR3: CASSGGRGRDGERLFF. The DNA read from the CDR3 is TGTGCCAGCAGTGGAGGCAGGGGGCGGGACGGCGAA.

This clone was observed a few times. Genes and germline are mouse. The read ends 4 residues shy of where the CDR3 ends; the end is completed using the germline J gene. The chain couples TRBV13-3 to TRBJ2-4; TRBD1 matches at 9 bases. The CDR3 is 16 residues long. V gave up 4 bases and J gave up 0 bases; unmatched junction bases: 6. The germline gives CDR1 NNHDY, CDR2 SYVADS. The CDR3 spells CASSPLTGGSQNTLYF. The sequenced part of the CDR3 DNA is TGTGCCAGCAGTCCCCTGACAGGGGGTAGTCAAAAC. The complete variable domain, with remaining parts taken from reference TRBV13-3 and TRBJ2-4, reads EAAVTQSPRSKVAVTGGKVTLSCHQTNNHDYMYWYRQDTGHGLRLIHYSYVADSTEKGDIPDGYKASRPSQENFSLILELASLSQTAVYFCASSPLTGGSQNTLYFGAGTRLSVL.

Only a few counts were recorded for this clone. Mouse gene names and germline throughout. The CDR3 goes on 4 residues after the read ends, and that part is filled in from the germline J gene. The V gene is TRBV5, the J gene TRBJ1-4; the D gene is possibly TRBD1 (6 bases). The CDR3 is made up of 15 amino acids. From germline, CDR1 is LGHNA and CDR2 YNLKQL (reference sequence). V shed 3 bases and J shed 2 bases, with 10 bases lying between them. The chain's CDR3 is CASSHGQTSNERLFF. The covered CDR3 bases are TGTGCCAGCAGCCACGGACAGACATCCAACGAA.

Comment on this clone: Mouse names are used for the genes. The read finishes 4 residues shy of the CDR3 end, and the germline J gene is used to complete it. The chain joins TRBV19 to TRBJ2-1, with 7 bases that match TRBD1. The CDR3 runs to 13 residues. The germline CDR1 and CDR2 sequences are FNHDT and SITEND (reference sequence). The part of the CDR3 DNA that was read is TGTGCCAGCATAGACAGGGCGGGAGCT. Amino acids: CASIDRAGA. The entire CDR3 sequence reads CASIDRAGAEQFF.

This clone showed up just a few times. Genes here carry mouse names. CDR3 bases read: TGCACCTGCAGTGCAGGAGGGGGCGCGGACACA. The encoded protein is CTCSAGGGADT. The CDR3 as a whole reads CTCSAGGGADTEVFF. The chain links TRBV1 to TRBJ1-1, with 7 bases identical to TRBD1. Coverage ceases 4 residues before the CDR3 finishes, and the germline J gene fills in the end. V dropped 1 base and J dropped 3; count of bases not matched to a gene: 5. Germline CDR1 is NSQYPW and CDR2 is LRSPGD (reference sequence). The CDR3 extends over 15 amino acids. Supplemented by reference TRBV1 and TRBJ1-1, the full variable domain reads VTLLEQNPRWRLVPRGQAVNLRCILKNSQYPWMSWYQQDLQKQLQWLFTLRSPGDKEVKSLPGADYLATRVTDTELRLQVANMSQGRTLYCTCSAGGGADTEVFFGKGTRLTVV.

This clone was picked up a small number of times. At one of its ends the junction is not consistent with the germline gene, which may arise from a read error. Genes here carry mouse names. The read ends 4 residues early relative to the CDR3; the germline J gene fills the gap. The chain uses TRBV14 and TRBJ2-5; 9 nucleotides agree with TRBD1. The CDR3 covers 16 residues. Germline V gives CDR1 SGHDT, CDR2 FRDEAV. CDR3 bases read: TGTTCCAGCAGTTTCTACACCCGGGACAGGGAAGAC. This gives the protein CSSSFYTRDRED. The whole CDR3 protein reads CSSSFYTRDREDTQYF.

Turning to this clone: These gene names are mouse names. With the read ending 4 residues before the CDR3 end, the germline J gene is used to fill in that end. The V and J genes are TRBV13-1 and TRBJ1-4, with D perhaps matching TRBD1 (6 bases). The germline V gene encodes CDR1 NSHNY and CDR2 SYGAGN. This CDR3 has 15 amino acids. V was pared by 7 bases and J by 0 bases, with 13 bases between. This CDR3 reads CASAPGTISNERLFF. CDR3 bases read: TGTGCCAGCGCCCCCGGGACAATTTCCAACGAA.

To note about this clone: Gene and germline names: mouse. From the germline J gene comes the end of the CDR3, since the read stops 4 residues before it. This chain links TRBV13-3 with TRBJ1-4; 8 bases are a match to TRBD1. V was clipped by 4 bases and J by 3 bases; unmatched bases: 8. The germline V gene has CDR1 NNHDY and CDR2 SYVADS. This CDR3 has 16 residues. The sequenced part of the CDR3 DNA is TGTGCCAGCAGTTTCCGACAGGGGAGGACCAACGAA. Protein sequence: CASSFRQGRTNE. The complete CDR3 reads CASSFRQGRTNERLFF.

This clone has at least ten counts. Gene names are mouse gene names. The read ends 4 residues early relative to the CDR3; the germline J gene fills the gap. The chain has TRBV17 and TRBJ2-5, with TRBD1 as a possible D gene (5 bases). This CDR3 has 13 amino acids. Germline V gene lookup returns CDR1 MNHDT and CDR2 YYDKIL. This chain's CDR3 is CASSRGTKDTQYF. The DNA read from the CDR3 is TGTGCTAGCAGTAGAGGGACAAAAGAC.

This clone was seen at least ten times. The gene names given are mouse names. The read comes to an end 4 residues before the CDR3 does, leaving the germline J gene to fill in the end. The rearrangement uses TRBV13-3 and TRBJ1-1, with no clear D. The CDR3 extends over 13 amino acids. Germline loops: CDR1 NNHDY, CDR2 SYVADS. Trimming took off 6 bases at V and 0 bases at J, with 9 bases between the two ends. CDR3 in amino acids: CASTVSTNTEVFF. CDR3 DNA, as far as it was read: TGTGCCAGCACAGTTTCAACAAACACA.